This is a list of T cell receptor beta chains from one sample in a study of glioma-infiltrating T cells. TCRdb redid the calling of the multiplex PCR reads with MiXCR, one entry per CDR3 protein. The sample holds 160,000 or so distinct CDR3 sequences, around 40% seen once. The material sequenced was glioma tissue, nonneoplastic brain tissue, or PBMCs (not recorded which). Receptor source: a human donor with low-grade glioma or glioblastoma, undergoing nonglioma brain surgery, or in good health (not recorded which). Both conserved end residues are part of each CDR3. The order of the fields is clone size, J gene, D gene, V gene, CDR3 DNA, CDR3 protein. The D gene is left open where the match is weak. Expanded clones are given a class, and other clones once, few, many or no size at all.

clone size: many
J gene: TRBJ1-2
D gene: -
V gene: TRBV15
CDR3 DNA: TGTGCCACCAGCAGAGATCGCCCAGGGATTTGGGGCTACACCTTC
CDR3 protein: CATSRDRPGIWGYTF

clone size: -
J gene: TRBJ2-7
D gene: TRBD1
V gene: TRBV5-1
CDR3 DNA: TGCGCCAGCAGCCCGGACAGCGGGACAGGGGAGGCCTACGAGCAGTACTTC
CDR3 protein: CASSPDSGTGEAYEQYF

clone size: many
J gene: TRBJ2-1
D gene: -
V gene: TRBV20-1
CDR3 DNA: TGCAGTGCTAGAATATGGGGGACCTCCTACAATGAGCAGTTCTTC
CDR3 protein: CSARIWGTSYNEQFF

clone size: many
J gene: TRBJ2-5
D gene: -
V gene: TRBV2
CDR3 DNA: TGTGCCAGCAGTGAAACAGAGACCCAGTACTTC
CDR3 protein: CASSETETQYF

clone size: -
J gene: TRBJ2-3
D gene: -
V gene: TRBV6-1
CDR3 DNA: TGTGCCAGCAGTGAAGACCGTAGCTCCTACGAGCAGTTCTTT
CDR3 protein: CASSEDRSSYEQFF

clone size: many
J gene: TRBJ1-4
D gene: -
V gene: TRBV28
CDR3 DNA: TGTGCCAGCAGTTTAGATCGGGGACCGGGGAATGAAAAACTGTTTTTT
CDR3 protein: CASSLDRGPGNEKLFF

clone size: many
J gene: TRBJ1-2
D gene: -
V gene: TRBV7-2
CDR3 DNA: TGTGCCAGCAGCTTAGAGGGGGTTCAGGGCTACACCTTC
CDR3 protein: CASSLEGVQGYTF

clone size: many
J gene: TRBJ2-1
D gene: TRBD2
V gene: TRBV20-1
CDR3 DNA: TGCAGTGCTAGCCCCGGACTAGCGGGAGAGGACCGTGGTGAGCAGTTCTTC
CDR3 protein: CSASPGLAGEDRGEQFF

clone size: many
J gene: TRBJ1-5
D gene: -
V gene: TRBV6-1
CDR3 DNA: TGTGCCAGCAGTGATGGAAGCCAGCCCCAGCATTTT
CDR3 protein: CASSDGSQPQHF

clone size: few
J gene: TRBJ2-3
D gene: TRBD2
V gene: TRBV2
CDR3 DNA: TGTGCCAGCAGCCCGGGACTACTGGGCACAGATACGCAGTATTTT
CDR3 protein: CASSPGLLGTDTQYF

clone size: -
J gene: TRBJ2-5
D gene: -
V gene: TRBV6-1
CDR3 DNA: TGTGCCAGCAGTCGTCCTAGGGGGAGGGCCGTAGAGACCCAGTACTTC
CDR3 protein: CASSRPRGRAVETQYF

clone size: -
J gene: TRBJ1-4
D gene: -
V gene: TRBV2
CDR3 DNA: TGTGCCAGCGACCGGGAAAGAGAGGAAAAACTGTTTTTT
CDR3 protein: CASDREREEKLFF

clone size: many
J gene: TRBJ1-4
D gene: -
V gene: TRBV28
CDR3 DNA: TGTGCCAGCACAGAGGGGACGGGGTGGGAAAAACTGTTTTTT
CDR3 protein: CASTEGTGWEKLFF

clone size: -
J gene: TRBJ2-3
D gene: -
V gene: TRBV5-1
CDR3 DNA: TGCGCCAGCAGCTTGGAACCCGGTCAAGCAGATACGCAGTATTTT
CDR3 protein: CASSLEPGQADTQYF